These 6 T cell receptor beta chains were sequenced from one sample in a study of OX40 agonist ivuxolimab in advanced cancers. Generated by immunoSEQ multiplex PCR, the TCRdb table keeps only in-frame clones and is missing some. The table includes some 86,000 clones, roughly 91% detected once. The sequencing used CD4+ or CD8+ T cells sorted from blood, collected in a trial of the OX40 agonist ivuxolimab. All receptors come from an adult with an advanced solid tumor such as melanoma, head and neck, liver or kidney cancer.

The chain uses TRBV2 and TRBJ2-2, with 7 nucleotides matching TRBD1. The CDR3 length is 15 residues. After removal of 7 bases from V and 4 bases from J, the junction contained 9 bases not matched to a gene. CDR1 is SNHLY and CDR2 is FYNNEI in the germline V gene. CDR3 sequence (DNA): TGTGCCAGCACTCAAGACAGGGCTTCCACCGGGGAGCTGTTTTTT. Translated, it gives CASTQDRASTGELFF.

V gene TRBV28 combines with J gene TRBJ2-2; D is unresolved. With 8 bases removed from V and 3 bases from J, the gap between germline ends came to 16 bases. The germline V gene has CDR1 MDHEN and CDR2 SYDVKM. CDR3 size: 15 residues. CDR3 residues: CASRDWQKYTGELFF. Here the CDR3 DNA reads TGTGCCAGCCGTGACTGGCAGAAATACACCGGGGAGCTGTTTTTT.

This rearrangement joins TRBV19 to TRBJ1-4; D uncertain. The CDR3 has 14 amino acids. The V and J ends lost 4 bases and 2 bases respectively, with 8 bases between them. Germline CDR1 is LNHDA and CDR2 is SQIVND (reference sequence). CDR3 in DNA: TGTGCCAGTAGTAAACAGCCTACTAATGAAAAACTGTTTTTT. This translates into CASSKQPTNEKLFF.

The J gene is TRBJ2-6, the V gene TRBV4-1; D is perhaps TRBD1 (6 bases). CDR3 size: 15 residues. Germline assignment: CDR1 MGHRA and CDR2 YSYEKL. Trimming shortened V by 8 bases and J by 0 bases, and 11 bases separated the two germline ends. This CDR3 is CASSRGHSGANVLTF. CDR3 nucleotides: TGCGCCAGCTCCAGGGGCCACTCTGGGGCCAACGTCCTGACTTTC.

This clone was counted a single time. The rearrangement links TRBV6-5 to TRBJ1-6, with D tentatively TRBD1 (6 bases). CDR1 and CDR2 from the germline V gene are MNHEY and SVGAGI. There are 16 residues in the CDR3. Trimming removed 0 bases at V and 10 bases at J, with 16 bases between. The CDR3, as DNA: TGTGCCAGCAGTTACTCCACGTGGGGGCTAAGATCACCCCTCCACTTT. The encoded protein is CASSYSTWGLRSPLHF.

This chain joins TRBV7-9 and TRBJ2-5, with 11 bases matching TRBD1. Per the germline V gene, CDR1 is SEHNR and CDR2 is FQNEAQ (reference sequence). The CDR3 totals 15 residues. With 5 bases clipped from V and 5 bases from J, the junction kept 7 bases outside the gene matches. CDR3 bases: TGTGCCAGCAGCAAACCGGGACAGGGGGGGGAGACCCAGTACTTC. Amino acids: CASSKPGQGGETQYF.